This T cell receptor (beta chain) was profiled in a study of T cells in Graves' hyperthyroidism and ophthalmopathy. RNA transcripts gave rise to amplified TCR beta CDR3 regions. TCR CDR3 regions were first amplified by RT-PCR with HTBI primers. TCRdb re-called the multiplex PCR reads with MiXCR, one entry per CDR3 protein. This sample has about 840,000 distinct CDR3 sequences, with 35% to 40% found just once. The CDR3 spans 15 residues. V lost 2 bases, J lost 7 bases, and 14 bases lay in between. The V gene's germline CDR1 is SGHTA and CDR2 FQGTGA. Patients aged 18 to 65 had newly diagnosed hyperthyroidism lasting under 2 months. Thyroid ultrasound and orbital computed tomography, with clinical symptoms and serum thyroxine and TRAb, informed diagnoses. This clonotype was found a few times.

This clonotype was obtained from a man between 18 and 29 years old with Graves' hyperthyroidism. Sequencing input: blood. The rearrangement uses TRBV7-3 and TRBJ2-2; perhaps TRBD2 as D (5 bases). CDR3 coding DNA: TGTGCCAGCAGCTTATCGTCCCTAGCCCACGGGGAGCTGTTTTTT. Encoded protein: CASSLSSLAHGELFF.